The 30 T cell receptor beta chains below come from one sample, sequenced in a study of shared clonotypes between healthy human individuals (dated by TCRdb to between 2020 and 2021). Receptors were amplified or captured by the immunoSEQ multiplex PCR assay. The table comes from immuneACCESS by way of TCRdb, which keeps in-frame sequences with V and J called. Part of the clones is missing from these tables; in studies checked, under half for an unresolved V gene and the rest for unknown reasons. Recorded for this sample are 1,400,000 or so clones; roughly 98.5% of them occurred a single time. The top ten constitute over 0.3% of the sample. Sequenced sample: naive CD4+ T cells sorted from blood. In the paper's terms, the cell subset or site label means: CD45RA+ positively selected. These receptors all stem from a man in his thirties or forties in good health.

Notes on this clone: One end of the junction is discordant with germline, which a read error may explain. J is TRBJ2-3 and V is TRBV2; D gene ambiguous. Germline V gene lookup returns CDR1 SNHLY and CDR2 FYNNEI. The CDR3 runs to 11 residues. This CDR3 is CASRHKLRLEF. In nucleotides, the CDR3 is TGTGCCAGCAGACATAAGCTCCGCTTGGAGTTT.

The rearrangement links TRBV19 to TRBJ2-3; TRBD2 might be the D (6 bases). The ends were cut back, 5 bases at V and 5 bases at J, with 23 bases in the middle. Germline CDR1 reads LNHDA; CDR2 reads SQIVND (reference sequence). The CDR3 sequence is 17 residues long. CDR3 nucleotides: TGTGCCAGTAGTGTCCTAAGGGCTAGCGAGAGGGAAGATACGCAGTATTTT. It encodes CASSVLRASEREDTQYF.

The rearrangement joins TRBV9 to TRBJ2-1, with 11 bases matching TRBD2. There are 16 residues in the CDR3. V shed 2 bases and J 1 base; nucleotides not matched to a gene: 2. Germline CDR1 SGDLS, CDR2 YYNGEE. CDR3 coding DNA: TGTGCCAGCAGCGTGATAGCGGGAGGGTCCTACAATGAGCAGTTCTTC. This sequence encodes CASSVIAGGSYNEQFF.

This chain uses TRBV30 with TRBJ2-1, with 9 bases identical to TRBD2. With 0 bases clipped from V and 7 bases from J, the junction kept 4 bases outside the gene matches. The CDR3 contains 14 residues. Germline assignment: CDR1 GTSNPN and CDR2 SVGIG (reference sequence). CDR3 coding DNA: TGTGCCTGGAGTGTTTTTAGCGGGAGTAATGAGCAGTTCTTC. This encodes CAWSVFSGSNEQFF.

This chain joins TRBV11-2 and TRBJ2-3; D call uncertain. From germline, CDR1 is SGHAT and CDR2 FQNNGV. The CDR3 extends over 12 amino acids. V lost 5 bases and J 8 bases, leaving 11 bases between the germline ends. The CDR3 DNA sequence: TGTGCCAGCAGCCCACCTCTTGTTACGCAGTATTTT. It is translated as CASSPPLVTQYF.

V usage is TRBV5-1 and J usage is TRBJ2-5; 9 nucleotides line up with TRBD2. Germline CDR1 and CDR2: SGHRS and YFSETQ. This CDR3 has 18 amino acids. J was trimmed by 5 bases and V by 3 bases; bases with no gene match: 17. CDR3 nucleotides: TGCGCCAGCAGCTCGCCAAAGACTAGCGGTACAGGTGGGGAGACCCAGTACTTC. Protein: CASSSPKTSGTGGETQYF.

The chain has TRBV6-6 and TRBJ1-3, with 12 bases that match TRBD1. There are 16 residues in the CDR3. Unmatched junction bases numbered 5, after V lost 8 bases and J lost 0 bases. The V gene's germline CDR1 is MNHNY and CDR2 SVGAGI (reference sequence). The CDR3 sequence is CASGGQGAISGNTIYF. CDR3 nucleotides: TGTGCCAGCGGGGGACAGGGGGCAATCTCTGGAAACACCATATATTTT.

The V gene is TRBV28, the J gene TRBJ2-7, with a tentative D call TRBD2 (6 bases). This CDR3 contains 12 residues. Trimming cost V 7 bases and J 7 bases, with 14 bases left between them. CDR1 and CDR2 from the germline V gene are MDHEN and SYDVKM. CDR3 residues: CASTLIGGEQYF. CDR3 DNA sequence: TGTGCCAGCACCCTCATTGGAGGGGAGCAGTACTTC.

The chain employs TRBV18 and TRBJ1-2; no definite D call. With 3 bases removed from V and 5 bases from J, the gap between germline ends came to 13 bases. Germline CDR1 reads KGHSH; CDR2 reads LQKENI. This CDR3 is 14 amino acids long. The CDR3 region has the DNA TGTGCCAGCTCACCTGGGCACCTCGATTATGGCTACACCTTC. Translating gives CASSPGHLDYGYTF.

This clone has only one observation. The rearrangement uses TRBV28 and TRBJ1-3; unclear D gene. Germline CDR1 MDHEN, CDR2 SYDVKM. V was cut by 5 bases and J by 4 bases, with 6 bases left in between. This CDR3 comprises 12 residues. The DNA for the CDR3 is TGTGCCAGCAGTAATGTCGGAAACACCATATATTTT. Encoded protein: CASSNVGNTIYF.

The chain has TRBV6-1 and TRBJ2-1; D ambiguous. From germline, CDR1 is MNHNS and CDR2 SASEGT. This CDR3 region has 16 residues. The germline V and J ends were trimmed by 2 bases and 2 bases, with 13 bases remaining between them. CDR3 DNA sequence: TGTGCCAGCAGTGAACTTCTAGGCTTTACCTACAATGAGCAGTTCTTC. Translated: CASSELLGFTYNEQFF.

V and J are TRBV6-1 and TRBJ2-7; 7 bases are a match to TRBD2. Germline loops: CDR1 MNHNS, CDR2 SASEGT. The CDR3 sequence is 16 residues long. Germline trimming cut 2 bases from V and 8 bases from J; bases unmatched to any gene: 15. Written as DNA, the CDR3 is TGTGCCAGCAGTGAACCCGTGGGCGGGAGCAGAAGTCAGCAGTACTTC. Its translation: CASSEPVGGSRSQQYF.

The rearrangement uses TRBV6-5 and TRBJ2-7; no definite D call. Trimming removed 5 bases at V and 10 bases at J, with 18 bases between. CDR1 MNHEY and CDR2 SVGAGI come from the germline V gene. CDR3 length: 13 residues. Here the CDR3 reads CASSAYRAAEQYF. The CDR3 bases are TGTGCCAGCAGTGCCTACCGGGCGGCGGAACAGTACTTC.

The chain combines TRBV14 with TRBJ2-3, with 8 bases fitting TRBD2. The germline gives CDR1 SGHDN, CDR2 FVKESK. The CDR3 extends over 20 amino acids. Trimming removed 1 base from V and 4 bases from J; junction bases left unmatched: 19. The CDR3 loop reads CASSQGLFREGRVRPDTQYF. The DNA for the CDR3 is TGTGCCAGCAGCCAAGGGCTGTTCCGGGAGGGCCGCGTTCGCCCAGATACGCAGTATTTT.

The CDR3 DNA follows: TGTGCCAGCAGGAGTATTGGTGGGAGCTCCTACAATGAGCAGTTCTTC. It specifies CASRSIGGSSYNEQFF. V gene TRBV28 combines with J gene TRBJ2-1, with a weak D call TRBD2 (5 bases). The CDR3 has 16 residues. The V gene lost 6 bases and the J gene lost 0 bases, with 15 bases spanning the gap. Germline loops: CDR1 MDHEN, CDR2 SYDVKM.

The V and J genes are TRBV5-6 and TRBJ2-3, with D possibly being TRBD2 (5 bases). The V and J ends lost 0 bases and 8 bases respectively, with 16 bases between them. CDR3 length equals 15 residues. Germline V gives CDR1 SGHDT, CDR2 YYEEEE. CDR3 bases: TGTGCCAGCAGCTTGGGGGTCAGCCCGGAGGTTACGCAGTATTTT. Its translation is CASSLGVSPEVTQYF.

With respect to this clone: A junction boundary mismatches the germline segment, possibly from a read error. The rearrangement uses TRBV5-1 and TRBJ2-7, with D maybe TRBD2 (5 bases). The CDR3 covers 15 residues. CDR1 SGHRS and CDR2 YFSETQ come from the germline V gene. Here the CDR3 reads CASSLAGKGSSEQYF. CDR3 nucleotides: TGCGCCAGCAGCTTGGCCGGGAAAGGATCCTCCGAGCAGTACTTC.

CDR3 loop: CSVEGAAGSYGYTF. DNA of the CDR3: TGCAGCGTTGAAGGGGCGGCAGGGAGCTATGGCTACACCTTC. The V call is TRBV29-1, the J call TRBJ1-2; D is perhaps TRBD1 (5 bases). Deletions cut 1 base from V and 4 bases from J, with 13 bases between. The CDR3 consists of 14 residues. The germline gives CDR1 SQVTM, CDR2 ANQGSEA. Full variable domain (outside the CDR3, taken from reference TRBV29-1 and TRBJ1-2): SAVISQKPSRDICQRGTSLTIQCQVDSQVTMMFWYRQQPGQSLTLIATANQGSEATYESGFVIDKFPISRPNLTFSTLTVSNMSPEDSSIYLCSVEGAAGSYGYTFGSGTRLTVV.

The chain carries TRBV7-6 and TRBJ2-7, with no clear D. The CDR3 loop spans 15 amino acids. Trimming took off 1 base at V and 6 bases at J, with 16 bases between the two ends. Germline V gene sequence: CDR1 SGHVS, CDR2 FNYEAQ. The CDR3 spells CASSLGATPAGEQYF. CDR3 DNA sequence: TGTGCCAGCAGCTTAGGGGCCACCCCGGCCGGCGAGCAGTACTTC.

V is TRBV29-1 and J is TRBJ1-3, with TRBD1 identical over 8 bases. The junction had 4 bases not matched to a gene; V was cut back by 4 bases and J by 2 bases. Per the germline V gene, CDR1 is SQVTM and CDR2 is ANQGSEA. This CDR3 spans 14 amino acids. The CDR3 protein is CSVGTGWAGNTIYF. The CDR3 DNA follows: TGCAGCGTTGGGACAGGGTGGGCTGGAAACACCATATATTTT.

The genes are TRBV19 and TRBJ2-7; TRBD2 matches at 8 bases. J gave up 4 bases and V 8 bases, and 10 bases lay outside the gene matches. Germline CDR1 reads LNHDA; CDR2 reads SQIVND (reference sequence). The CDR3 sequence is 14 residues long. Here the CDR3 reads CASSKRETGYEQYF. CDR3 DNA sequence: TGTGCCAGTTCTAAGCGGGAGACAGGATACGAGCAGTACTTC.

The chain links TRBV21-1 to TRBJ2-7. TRBV21-1 constitutes a pseudogene. The CDR3 extends over 21 amino acids. CDR3 protein: CASSKSPIPLLNWEKAYEQYF. DNA for the CDR3: TGTGCCAGCAGCAAAAGCCCCATTCCTCTCCTGAACTGGGAAAAGGCCTACGAGCAGTACTTC.

The rearrangement uses TRBV5-1 and TRBJ2-7; TRBD2 aligns across 15 bases. Trimming cost V 4 bases and J 1 base; bases outside gene matches: 6. The CDR3 runs 17 residues. CDR1 and CDR2 (germline): SGHRS, YFSETQ. CDR3 loop: CASSGGLAGGGSYEQYF. CDR3 bases: TGCGCCAGCAGCGGGGGACTAGCGGGAGGTGGTTCCTACGAGCAGTACTTC.

About this clone: This CDR3 is also generated by other DNA sequences in the sample. The V call is TRBV15, the J call TRBJ2-7, with D tentatively TRBD1 (6 bases). This CDR3 is built from 13 residues. V lost 3 bases, J lost 2 bases, and 8 bases lay in between. Germline V gene sequence: CDR1 LNHNV, CDR2 YYDKDF (reference sequence). This CDR3 is CATSRDSTYEQYF. CDR3 DNA sequence: TGTGCCACCAGCAGGGACAGTACCTACGAGCAGTACTTC.

This chain links TRBV5-1 with TRBJ2-1; TRBD2 agrees at 10 bases. Per the germline V gene, CDR1 is SGHRS and CDR2 is YFSETQ. CDR3 length: 16 residues. Trimming at V came to 4 bases and at J to 0 bases, leaving 4 bases not matched to a gene. The CDR3 sequence: CASSPGLANSYNEQFF. Here the CDR3 DNA reads TGCGCCAGCAGCCCGGGACTAGCGAACTCCTACAATGAGCAGTTCTTC.

V usage is TRBV5-4 and J usage is TRBJ1-1, with D perhaps TRBD1 (5 bases). CDR3 size: 14 residues. Between the trimmed V and J ends, which lost 0 bases and 2 bases, there was a span of 8 bases. CDR1 SGHNT and CDR2 YYREEE come from the germline V gene (reference sequence). CDR3 sequence: CASSLGTSNTEAFF. CDR3 nucleotide sequence: TGTGCCAGCAGCTTGGGGACATCAAACACTGAAGCTTTCTTT.

The chain joins TRBV5-1 to TRBJ2-1, with 9 bases lining up with TRBD2. Germline CDR1 SGHRS, CDR2 YFSETQ. With 2 bases clipped from V and 3 bases from J, the junction kept 6 bases outside the gene matches. The CDR3 loop spans 16 amino acids. The CDR3 loop reads CASSFLAGAVYNEQFF. CDR3 bases: TGCGCCAGCAGCTTTTTAGCGGGAGCAGTCTACAATGAGCAGTTCTTC.

The rearrangement links TRBV28 to TRBJ1-2; D is unclear. Trimming stripped 5 bases from V and 0 bases from J, with 13 bases between. CDR3 length equals 15 residues. CDR1 is MDHEN, CDR2 SYDVKM, per germline. CDR3 nucleotides: TGTGCCAGCAGTGTAGAGGGAAGCCCTAACTATGGCTACACCTTC. It translates to CASSVEGSPNYGYTF.

This chain links TRBV6-6 with TRBJ1-1, with TRBD1 matching over 8 bases. The trim removed 6 bases at V and 1 base at J, leaving 7 bases unmatched. The CDR3 loop spans 15 amino acids. CDR1 and CDR2 from the germline V gene are MNHNY and SVGAGI (reference sequence). CDR3 protein: CASRQTGAPNTEAFF. CDR3 sequence (DNA): TGTGCCAGCAGACAGACAGGGGCTCCGAACACTGAAGCTTTCTTT.

The chain has TRBV7-9 and TRBJ1-4, with TRBD1 matching over 7 bases. Germline values: CDR1 SEHNR, CDR2 FQNEAQ (reference sequence). The CDR3 has 16 residues. V was clipped by 6 bases and J by 5 bases; unmatched bases: 12. In DNA form, the CDR3 reads TGTGCCAGCAGACGCAGACCTGGGACAGCGAATGAAAAACTGTTTTTT. Translation gives CASRRRPGTANEKLFF.